This passage covers 23 T cell receptor beta chains from one sample sequenced in a study of blood T cell repertoires in COVID-19. The method was immunoSEQ multiplex PCR; TCRdb's version includes in-frame clones alone and lacks a portion of them. The repertoire has some 40,000 clones, 65% to 85% of them found once; the top ten carry less than 12%. The sequenced sample consisted of peripheral blood. These receptors were taken from a man aged 60 to 69 in a cohort sampled during active COVID-19.

J is TRBJ1-1 and V is TRBV6-5; D is perhaps TRBD1 (6 bases). Trimming took off 2 bases at V and 1 base at J, with 11 bases between the two ends. The CDR3 covers 15 residues. Germline V gene lookup returns CDR1 MNHEY and CDR2 SVGAGI. As DNA, the CDR3 is TGTGCCAGCAGTTACGGGGGGGCCGGGAACACTGAAGCTTTCTTT. Protein: CASSYGGAGNTEAFF.

This sequence joins TRBV7-2 and TRBJ2-2; perhaps TRBD2 as D (6 bases). V lost 5 bases and J lost 4, with 14 bases in between. The CDR3 spans 15 residues. The V gene's germline CDR1 is SGHTA and CDR2 FQGNSA. The CDR3 loop reads CASSHPGEATGELFF. CDR3 coding DNA: TGTGCCAGCAGCCACCCGGGAGAGGCCACCGGGGAGCTGTTTTTT.

About this clone: Other DNA sequences in this specimen translate into the identical CDR3. The chain recombines TRBV7-9 with TRBJ1-1; perhaps TRBD1 as D (6 bases). Trimming left V 1 base short and J 5 bases short, with 8 bases between. This CDR3 is built from 13 residues. Per germline, CDR1 SEHNR and CDR2 FQNEAQ (reference sequence). CDR3: CASSLEGGTEAFF. CDR3 in DNA: TGTGCCAGCAGCTTAGAGGGGGGGACTGAAGCTTTCTTT.

This rearrangement joins TRBV6-5 to TRBJ2-3; perhaps TRBD1 as D (5 bases). This CDR3 region has 15 residues. Germline CDR1 reads MNHEY; CDR2 reads SVGAGI. The V end was cut by 6 bases, the J end by 0 bases, with 13 bases between. CDR3 sequence: CASRMQGSSTDTQYF. In DNA, the CDR3 is TGTGCCAGCAGGATGCAGGGTTCTAGCACAGATACGCAGTATTTT.

This chain links TRBV2 with TRBJ1-3, with D maybe TRBD1 (5 bases). This CDR3 is built from 15 residues. CDR1 is SNHLY, CDR2 FYNNEI, per germline. Trimming left V 6 bases short and J 4 bases short, with 16 bases between. The CDR3 bases are TGTGCCAGCAGCCCTCCGAGCGGGGCCGGAAACACCATATATTTT. Its protein is CASSPPSGAGNTIYF.

CDR3 bases: TGTGCCAGCAGCCGAAAAGGGGGGGCCCGTCCTCGTATCTACGAGCAGTACTTC. It translates to CASSRKGGARPRIYEQYF. This chain links TRBV3-1 (or the pseudogene TRBV3-2) with TRBJ2-7, with D possibly matching TRBD2 (7 bases). The length of the CDR3 is 18 residues. CDR1 is LGHDT and CDR2 is YNNKEL in the germline V gene (reference sequence). Trimming cost V 4 bases and J 3 bases, with 25 bases left between them.

The rearrangement joins TRBV5-1 to TRBJ1-2; 8 nucleotides line up with TRBD1. Germline loops: CDR1 SGHRS, CDR2 YFSETQ. V trimming: 4 bases; J trimming: 9 bases; junction bases outside the gene matches: 8. The CDR3 contains 13 residues. In DNA form, the CDR3 reads TGCGCCAGCAGCATGACAGGGGAGGAGAGCTACACCTTC. It encodes CASSMTGEESYTF.

The chain employs TRBV30 and TRBJ1-4, with TRBD1 as a possible D gene (6 bases). Germline CDR1 GTSNPN, CDR2 SVGIG (reference sequence). The length of the CDR3 is 14 residues. V gave up 1 base and J gave up 7 bases, with 13 bases separating them. CDR3 in amino acids: CAWSGVQGGEKLFF. The CDR3, as DNA: TGTGCCTGGAGTGGTGTACAGGGCGGTGAAAAACTGTTTTTT.

This clone was seen ten or more times. CDR3 DNA: TGTGCCACCAGTGACCAGTACAGGGGCGAAGAGACCCAGTACTTC. This codes for CATSDQYRGEETQYF. This chain links TRBV24-1 with TRBJ2-5; 7 nucleotides line up with TRBD1. Trimming at V came to 4 bases and at J to 3 bases, leaving 7 bases not matched to a gene. The CDR3 has 15 amino acids. Germline-derived CDR1 and CDR2 are KGHDR and SFDVKD.

The chain is built from TRBV5-4 and TRBJ2-1, with 8 bases lining up with TRBD2. J gave up 5 bases and V 4 bases, and 8 bases lay outside the gene matches. From germline, CDR1 is SGHNT and CDR2 YYREEE (reference sequence). This CDR3 region has 15 residues. CDR3 sequence (DNA): TGTGCCAGCAGCGGCGCGGGAGGATTAAACAATGAGCAGTTCTTC. Protein: CASSGAGGLNNEQFF.

The chain has TRBV19 and TRBJ2-7, with 7 bases identical to TRBD1. This CDR3 has 15 residues. V lost 5 bases to trimming and J lost 3 bases; unmatched junction nucleotides: 10. CDR1 and CDR2 (germline): LNHDA, SQIVND (reference sequence). The CDR3 coding sequence is TGTGCCAGTAGTTCAGACGGGACAGACATCTACGAGCAGTACTTC. The encoded protein is CASSSDGTDIYEQYF.

The chain is built from TRBV6-5 and TRBJ1-1, with D possibly matching TRBD1 (5 bases). Germline assignment: CDR1 MNHEY and CDR2 SVGAGI. The CDR3 is 15 residues long. V was clipped by 0 bases and J by 0 bases, with 8 bases between them. CDR3: CASSYSRQLNTEAFF. The CDR3 DNA reads as TGTGCCAGCAGTTACTCTCGACAGCTGAACACTGAAGCTTTCTTT.

The chain combines TRBV4-3 with TRBJ1-1; tentative D call: TRBD1 (6 bases). Trimming removed 1 base at V and 2 bases at J, with 14 bases between. In germline, CDR1 is LGHNA, CDR2 YSLEER. This CDR3 has 16 residues. In DNA form, the CDR3 reads TGCGCCAGCAGCCAAGGACGGAACAGGGTAAACACTGAAGCTTTCTTT. Amino acid sequence: CASSQGRNRVNTEAFF.

This chain joins TRBV6-5 and TRBJ1-1; D is unresolved. This CDR3 comprises 15 residues. V lost 5 bases to trimming and J lost 0 bases, with 13 bases between them. Germline assignment: CDR1 MNHEY and CDR2 SVGAGI. The DNA for the CDR3 is TGTGCCAGCAGTACCCCGGCCGGGGTGAACACTGAAGCTTTCTTT. This translates into CASSTPAGVNTEAFF.

The chain couples TRBV6-5 to TRBJ1-2; D unresolved. Germline lookup yields CDR1 MNHEY and CDR2 SVGAGI. The CDR3 extends over 13 amino acids. Trimming took off 5 bases at V and 4 bases at J, with 11 bases between the two ends. For the CDR3, the DNA is TGTGCCAGCAGTCAACCAGGCGCCTATGGCTACACCTTC. It is translated as CASSQPGAYGYTF.

This rearrangement joins TRBV6-5 to TRBJ2-6, with 8 bases matching TRBD1. Germline V gene lookup returns CDR1 MNHEY and CDR2 SVGAGI. V shed 6 bases, J shed 1 base, and the junction held 2 bases outside the gene matches. The CDR3 sequence is 15 residues long. The CDR3 DNA follows: TGTGCCAGCAGCTACAGGGGGTCTGGGGCCAACGTCCTGACTTTC. This gives the protein CASSYRGSGANVLTF.

The J gene is TRBJ1-2, the V gene TRBV24-1, with D maybe TRBD1 (5 bases). This CDR3 spans 14 amino acids. CDR1 is KGHDR and CDR2 is SFDVKD in the germline V gene. V dropped 2 bases and J dropped 6 bases, with 12 bases sitting between them. CDR3: CATSDYRQGDGYTF. The CDR3 nucleotides are TGTGCCACCAGTGATTACAGGCAGGGTGATGGCTACACCTTC.

The genes are TRBV6-1 and TRBJ1-5; no reliable D call. Trimming cost V 3 bases and J 3 bases, with 9 bases left between them. The CDR3 is 14 amino acids. Germline lookup yields CDR1 MNHNS and CDR2 SASEGT. CDR3 protein: CASSDSHHNQPQHF. The CDR3 DNA follows: TGTGCCAGCAGTGACAGTCACCACAATCAGCCCCAGCATTTT.

This clone has just a few counts. A junction boundary mismatches the germline segment, possibly from a read error. V gene TRBV3-1 (or the pseudogene TRBV3-2) combines with J gene TRBJ2-7; 7 nucleotides line up with TRBD2. CDR1 is LGHDT and CDR2 is YNNKEL in the germline V gene (reference sequence). This CDR3 is 13 amino acids long. CDR3 protein: CASSQGSLAGPSF. The CDR3 DNA sequence: TGTGCCAGCAGCCAAGGATCGTTAGCGGGCCCCTCCTTC.

V is TRBV10-3 and J is TRBJ1-1; possible D gene TRBD1, 5 bases. The length of the CDR3 is 14 residues. Between the trimmed V and J ends, which lost 3 bases and 7 bases, there was a span of 15 bases. Germline-derived CDR1 and CDR2 are ENHRY and SYGVKD. The CDR3 spells CAISDRGGTDEAFF. The CDR3 DNA sequence: TGTGCCATCAGTGATCGGGGGGGGACCGATGAAGCTTTCTTT.

The chain carries TRBV27 and TRBJ2-3; TRBD2 might be the D (6 bases). The CDR3 covers 14 residues. The V gene's germline CDR1 is MNHEY and CDR2 SMNVEV (reference sequence). Between the trimmed V and J ends, which lost 6 bases and 2 bases, there was a span of 12 bases. The CDR3 loop reads CASSVLALTDTQYF. The CDR3 bases are TGTGCCAGCAGCGTACTAGCCCTCACAGATACGCAGTATTTT.

This rearrangement joins TRBV10-1 to TRBJ2-7; 11 bases are shared with TRBD1. The CDR3 totals 15 residues. V dropped 0 bases and J dropped 6; count of bases not matched to a gene: 4. CDR1 and CDR2 from the germline V gene are WNHNN and SYGVQD (reference sequence). The CDR3 DNA follows: TGCGCCAGCAGTGAGTCGACGGGACAGGGGGTCGAGCAGTACTTC. Its translation: CASSESTGQGVEQYF.

This clone was seen more than once but under ten times. The chain carries TRBV7-9 and TRBJ1-1, with unresolved D. The CDR3 covers 15 residues. The germline CDR1 and CDR2 sequences are SEHNR and FQNEAQ (reference sequence). V was cut by 0 bases and J by 1 base, with 9 bases left in between. The CDR3 region has the DNA TGTGCCAGCAGCTTAGCGAGGGTCGGGAACACTGAAGCTTTCTTT. Its protein product is CASSLARVGNTEAFF.